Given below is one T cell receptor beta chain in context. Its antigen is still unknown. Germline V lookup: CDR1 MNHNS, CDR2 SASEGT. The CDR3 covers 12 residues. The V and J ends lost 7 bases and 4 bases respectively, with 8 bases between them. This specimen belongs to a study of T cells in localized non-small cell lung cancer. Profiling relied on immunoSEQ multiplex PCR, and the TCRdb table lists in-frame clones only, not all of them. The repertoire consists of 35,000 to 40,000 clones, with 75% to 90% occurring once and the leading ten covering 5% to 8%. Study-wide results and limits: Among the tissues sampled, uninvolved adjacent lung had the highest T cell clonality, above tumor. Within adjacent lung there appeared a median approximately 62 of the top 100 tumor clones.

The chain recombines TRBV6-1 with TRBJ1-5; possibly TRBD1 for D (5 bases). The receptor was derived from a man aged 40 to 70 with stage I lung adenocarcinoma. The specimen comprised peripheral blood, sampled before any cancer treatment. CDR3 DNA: TGTGCCAGCACCAGGGCAAATCAGCCCCAGCATTTT. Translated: CASTRANQPQHF.